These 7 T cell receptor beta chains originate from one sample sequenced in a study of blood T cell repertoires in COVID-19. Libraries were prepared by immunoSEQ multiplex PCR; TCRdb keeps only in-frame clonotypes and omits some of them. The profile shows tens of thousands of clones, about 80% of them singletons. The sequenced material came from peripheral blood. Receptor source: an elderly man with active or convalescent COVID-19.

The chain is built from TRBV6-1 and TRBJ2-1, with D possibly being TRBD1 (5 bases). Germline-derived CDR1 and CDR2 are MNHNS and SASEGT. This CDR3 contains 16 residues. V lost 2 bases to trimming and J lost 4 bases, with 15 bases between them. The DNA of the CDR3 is TGTGCCAGCAGTGAACAGACAGACACCTTATACAATGAGCAGTTCTTC. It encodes CASSEQTDTLYNEQFF.

The DNA for the CDR3 is TGTGCCAGCAGCCCTACGGGGTTTTTCTACGAGCAGTACTTC. Protein product: CASSPTGFFYEQYF. The V and J genes are TRBV6-6 and TRBJ2-7, with a possible D match to TRBD2 (5 bases). Germline assignment: CDR1 MNHNY and CDR2 SVGAGI (reference sequence). With 6 bases removed from V and 3 bases from J, the gap between germline ends came to 15 bases. This CDR3 region has 14 residues.

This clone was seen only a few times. The CDR3 region is CASSTRQGREFF. CDR3 DNA: TGTGCCAGCAGTACCAGACAGGGAAGAGAGTTCTTC. The rearrangement uses TRBV6-5 and TRBJ2-1; 7 bases are shared with TRBD1. The CDR3 spans 12 residues. With V trimmed by 5 bases and J by 14 bases, 9 bases remained unmatched. Per the germline V gene, CDR1 is MNHEY and CDR2 is SVGAGI.

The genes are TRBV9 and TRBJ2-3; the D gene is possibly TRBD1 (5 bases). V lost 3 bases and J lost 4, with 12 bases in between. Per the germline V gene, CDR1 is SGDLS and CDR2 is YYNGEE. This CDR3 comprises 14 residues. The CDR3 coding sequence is TGTGCCAGCAGCGACAGCCTAGGGGCAGATACGCAGTATTTT. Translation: CASSDSLGADTQYF.

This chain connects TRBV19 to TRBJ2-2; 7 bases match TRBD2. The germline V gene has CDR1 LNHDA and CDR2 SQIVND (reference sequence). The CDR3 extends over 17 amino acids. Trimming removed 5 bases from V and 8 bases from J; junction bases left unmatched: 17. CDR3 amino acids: CASSRRVAGDTLGELFF. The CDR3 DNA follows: TGTGCCAGTAGTCGGCGGGTAGCGGGTGATACCTTGGGGGAGCTGTTTTTT.

CDR3 loop: CASSFLGQGAPGELFF. The CDR3 nucleotides are TGCGCCAGCAGCTTTCTGGGACAGGGGGCGCCCGGGGAGCTGTTTTTT. The chain carries TRBV5-1 and TRBJ2-2; TRBD1 aligns across 12 bases. The CDR3 covers 16 residues. Trimming at V came to 2 bases and at J to 6 bases, leaving 5 bases not matched to a gene. Looked up from germline, CDR1 is SGHRS and CDR2 is YFSETQ.

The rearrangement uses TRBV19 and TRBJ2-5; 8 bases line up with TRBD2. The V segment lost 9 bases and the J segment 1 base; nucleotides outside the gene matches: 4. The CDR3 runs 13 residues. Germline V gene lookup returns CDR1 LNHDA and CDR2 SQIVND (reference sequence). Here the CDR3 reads CASSRGAQETQYF. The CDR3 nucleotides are TGTGCCAGCTCGCGGGGGGCCCAAGAGACCCAGTACTTC.